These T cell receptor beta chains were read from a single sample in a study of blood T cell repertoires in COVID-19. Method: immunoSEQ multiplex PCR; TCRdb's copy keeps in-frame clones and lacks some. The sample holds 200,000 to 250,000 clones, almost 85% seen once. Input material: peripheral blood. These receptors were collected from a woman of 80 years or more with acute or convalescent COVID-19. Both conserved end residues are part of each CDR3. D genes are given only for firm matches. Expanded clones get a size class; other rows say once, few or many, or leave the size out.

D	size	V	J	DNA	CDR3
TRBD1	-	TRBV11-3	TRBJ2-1	TGTGCCAGCAGCCTGACAGGGGATGAGCAGTTCTTC	CASSLTGDEQFF
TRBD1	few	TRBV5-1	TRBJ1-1	TGCGCCAGCAGCTTGGCTGGGGAACAGGGGAGAATTGGGAACACTGAAGCTTTCTTT	CASSLAGEQGRIGNTEAFF
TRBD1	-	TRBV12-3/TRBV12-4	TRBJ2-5	TGTGCCAGCAGTTTAGGCGACAGGGGTGCCTCGTACTTC	CASSLGDRGASYF
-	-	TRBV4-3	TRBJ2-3	TGCGCCAGCAGCCAAGATGTCGTGTCAGATACGCAGTATTTT	CASSQDVVSDTQYF
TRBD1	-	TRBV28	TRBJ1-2	TGTGCCAGCAGTCCTCGGACAGGGGGCTACGATGGCTACACCTTC	CASSPRTGGYDGYTF
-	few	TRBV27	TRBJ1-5	TGTGCCAGCAGCAAGTCAGGGTGGAATCAGCCCCAGCATTTT	CASSKSGWNQPQHF
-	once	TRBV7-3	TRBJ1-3	TGTGCCAGCAGCTTAAAGAAGGGTAGGGGTTTGGACTCTGGAAACACCATATATTTT	CASSLKKGRGLDSGNTIYF
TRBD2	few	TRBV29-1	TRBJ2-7	TGCAGCGTTGGAGCGGGGGGACCCTACGAGCAGTACTTC	CSVGAGGPYEQYF
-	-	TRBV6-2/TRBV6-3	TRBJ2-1	TGTGCCAGCAGTCCCAGCGGCGCTGGCTGGAATGAGCAGTTCTTC	CASSPSGAGWNEQFF
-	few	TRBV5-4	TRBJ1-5	TGTGCCAGCAGCTTATGGGGAGGCGATCAGCCCCAGCATTTT	CASSLWGGDQPQHF
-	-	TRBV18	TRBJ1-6	TGTGCCAGCTCACCTCGGACAGATACCAATTCACCCCTCCACTTT	CASSPRTDTNSPLHF
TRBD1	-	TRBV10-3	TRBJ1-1	TGTGCCATCAGTGAACCGACAGGGGGAGCTTTCTTT	CAISEPTGGAFF
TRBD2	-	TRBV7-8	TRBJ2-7	TGTGCCAGCAGCTTGAGCGGGAGGGCCTTGGGTGAGCAGTACTTC	CASSLSGRALGEQYF
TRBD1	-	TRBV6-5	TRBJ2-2	TGTGCCAGCACCGCGGGGGACAGGGCCACCGGGGAGCTGTTTTTT	CASTAGDRATGELFF
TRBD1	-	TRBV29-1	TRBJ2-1	TGCAGCGTTGTCCTCACTGGACAGGTGCCGATGGGTGAGCAGTTCTTC	CSVVLTGQVPMGEQFF
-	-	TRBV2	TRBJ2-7	TGTGCCAGCAGTGCGGAGGTATACGAGCAGTACTTC	CASSAEVYEQYF
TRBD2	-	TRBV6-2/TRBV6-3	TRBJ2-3	TGTGCCAGCAGTTACGTGGGACTAGCGGGAGTTGTCAGGAATGGAAATACGCAGTATTTT	CASSYVGLAGVVRNGNTQYF
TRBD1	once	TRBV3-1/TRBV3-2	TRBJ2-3	TGTGCCAGCAAGATCGCCGGGACAGGGGATGATACGCAGTATTTT	CASKIAGTGDDTQYF
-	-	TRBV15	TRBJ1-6	TGTGCCACCAGCCAAGGTGGGGCTCCCATTGGATCACCCCTCCACTTT	CATSQGGAPIGSPLHF
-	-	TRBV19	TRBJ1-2	TGTGCCAGTAGGAAGCGGGACACCCTCTATGGCTACACCTTC	CASRKRDTLYGYTF
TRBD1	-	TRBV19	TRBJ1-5	TGTGCCAGTCGGCAGACAGGGGGCGGTCAGCCCCAGCATTTT	CASRQTGGGQPQHF
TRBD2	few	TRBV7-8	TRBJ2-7	TGTGCCAGCAGCTTAGAAGCGGGAGGGCCCTACGAGCAGTACTTC	CASSLEAGGPYEQYF
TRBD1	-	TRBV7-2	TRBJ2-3	TGTGCCAGCAGTCTTATGGGACAGGGGCTTGATACGCAGTATTTT	CASSLMGQGLDTQYF
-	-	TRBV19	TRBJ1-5	TGTGCCAGTAGTATCGCCGGTTATAGCAATCAGCCCCAGCATTTT	CASSIAGYSNQPQHF
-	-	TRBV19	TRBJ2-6	TGTGCCAGTAACGGGTACTCTGGGGCCAACGTCCTGACTTTC	CASNGYSGANVLTF
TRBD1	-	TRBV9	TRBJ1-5	TGTGCCAGCAGCCAGGGGGGACCCGGGGGCAATCAGCCCCAGCATTTT	CASSQGGPGGNQPQHF
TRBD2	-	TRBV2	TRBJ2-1	TGTGCCAGCAGGGGAGCGGGGGGCCAATACAATGAGCAGTTCTTC	CASRGAGGQYNEQFF
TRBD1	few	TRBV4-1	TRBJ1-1	TGCGCCAGCAGCCAAACTACAGGGGGCGAAGCTTTCTTT	CASSQTTGGEAFF
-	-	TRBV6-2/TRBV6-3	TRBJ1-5	TGTGCCAGCAGTTCCAGTACAGGGTTCAATCAGCCCCAGCATTTT	CASSSSTGFNQPQHF
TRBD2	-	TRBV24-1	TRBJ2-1	TGTGCCACCAGTGATCCTAGCGGGAGGTACAATGAGCAGTTCTTC	CATSDPSGRYNEQFF
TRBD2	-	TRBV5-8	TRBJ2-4	TGTGCCAGCAGCTTGGGACTAGCGGGAGGGTCAGCCAAAAACATTCAGTACTTC	CASSLGLAGGSAKNIQYF
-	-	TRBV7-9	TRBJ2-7	TGTGCCAGCAGATCTCCCACCGGGTACGAGCAGTACTTC	CASRSPTGYEQYF
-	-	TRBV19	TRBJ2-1	TGTGCCAGTAGGACAGGAGCCTACAATGAGCAGTTCTTC	CASRTGAYNEQFF
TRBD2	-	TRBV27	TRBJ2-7	TGTGCCAGCAGGCGTAACCTAGCGGGGACCGCCTACGAGCAGTACTTC	CASRRNLAGTAYEQYF
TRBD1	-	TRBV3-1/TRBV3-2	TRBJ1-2	TGTGCCAGCAGCCAAGTCTCACAGGGGGCCCGCGGCTACACCTTC	CASSQVSQGARGYTF
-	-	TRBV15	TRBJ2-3	TGTGCCACCAGCAGAGATCCCTCAGTGGCAGATACGCAGTATTTT	CATSRDPSVADTQYF
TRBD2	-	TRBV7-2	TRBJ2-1	TGTGCCAGCAGCGTAGCCGGGACTAGCGGGCTTAGGGATGAGCAGTTCTTC	CASSVAGTSGLRDEQFF
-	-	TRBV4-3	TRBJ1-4	TGCGCCAGCAGCGTGGGGCTTACGGAGGGTGAAAAACTGTTTTTT	CASSVGLTEGEKLFF
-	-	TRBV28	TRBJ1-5	TGTGCCAGCAACAGAGGACAGTATAGCAATCAGCCCCAGCATTTT	CASNRGQYSNQPQHF
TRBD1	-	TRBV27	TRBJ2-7	TGTGCCAGCATCCCCTTGATGGCGGGACAGGGCTACGAGCAGTACTTC	CASIPLMAGQGYEQYF
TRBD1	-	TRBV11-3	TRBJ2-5	TGTGCCAGCAGCTTAGAGGCCCGGGTCAGGGGGCGAGAGACCCAGTACTTC	CASSLEARVRGRETQYF
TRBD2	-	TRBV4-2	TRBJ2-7	TGTGCCAGCAGCCAAGATGTACTAGCGGGTGGTTACGAGCAGTACTTC	CASSQDVLAGGYEQYF
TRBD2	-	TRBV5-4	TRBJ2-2	TGTGCCAGCAGCGTAACTAGCGGAAACACCGGGGAGCTGTTTTTT	CASSVTSGNTGELFF
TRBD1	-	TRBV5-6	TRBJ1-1	TGTGCCAGCAGCTTGGATCGGGACAGGGGTCGAGTGATAGCTTTCTTT	CASSLDRDRGRVIAFF
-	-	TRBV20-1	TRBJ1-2	TGCAGTGCCCCTCGTCAGGGGCGCTACACCTTC	CSAPRQGRYTF
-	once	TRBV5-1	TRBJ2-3	TGCGCCAGCAGCTTGCAGGGAGATACGCAGTATTTT	CASSLQGDTQYF
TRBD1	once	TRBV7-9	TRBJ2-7	TGTGCCAGCAGCTTAGTAGGGGGGACAGGGGGCTCCTACGAGCAGTACTTC	CASSLVGGTGGSYEQYF
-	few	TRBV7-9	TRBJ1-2	TGTGCCAGCAGCCCAGACAGCTATGGCTACACCTTC	CASSPDSYGYTF
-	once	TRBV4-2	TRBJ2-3	TGTGCCAGCAGCCAAGCATCGGGTTCTAGCACAGATACGCAGTATTTT	CASSQASGSSTDTQYF
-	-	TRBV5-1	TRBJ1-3	TGCGCCAGCAGCCCCCGGGAACCCTCTGGAAACACCATATATTTT	CASSPREPSGNTIYF
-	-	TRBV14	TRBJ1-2	TGTGCCAGCAGCCCAGGGTATCGCTATGGCTACACCTTC	CASSPGYRYGYTF